This T cell receptor beta chain was captured by sequencing in a study of cytomegalovirus exposure and HLA in healthy donors (dated 2017 in TCRdb). With respect to the entire study: According to an earlier analysis of 450 to 650 of the donors, about 170 million T cells yielded 117 million unique TCR beta sequences and about 300 Gb of sequence data. In an earlier analysis of 500 to 650 of the donors, high-throughput TCR beta sequencing was used to judge whether each TCR beta V gene segment behaved as functional or pseudogenic. The number of typed donors differed by locus: roughly 629-640 for A, B, C, DRB1 and DQB1; approximately 530 for DQA1; approximately 610 for DPA1; and 450 to 480 for DPB1. A handful of DR-DQ haplotypes were handled as single units for association and clustering because linkage in the cohort was strong. A later genetic analysis used genome-wide SNP genotypes for about three fifths of the 666 donors, treating that subset as a discovery cohort. Rather than using new phenotypic data, the later analysis identified candidate immune exposures from TCR beta sequences and from how often those sequences occurred across donors. Donor age, sex, ethnicity and CMV serostatus were compiled alongside the repertoire data. HLA typing covered class I and class II loci at four-digit resolution. Among roughly 400 genotyped donors of the cohort, an average of approximately 240,000 unique TCR beta nucleotide sequences was sequenced per donor, of which about 18% were non-productive. The aim of the study was to test whether cataloging public T cell receptors could identify signatures of past pathogen exposure. Every discovery cohort repertoire had been produced on one sequencing platform. An early release covering roughly 600 HLA-typed donors comprised 300 to 350 gigabases of sequencing data and tens of millions of unique TCR sequences. The T cell repertoires of several hundred subjects were profiled by immunosequencing and related to cytomegalovirus serostatus. The study combined high-throughput TCR immunosequencing, statistical association of individual TCRs with disease status, and machine learning to predict cytomegalovirus infection status. A later analysis re-analyzed previously published TCR beta repertoires from approximately 670 donors and added high-resolution HLA genotyping to study TCR occurrence patterns. Along with the roughly 700-subject first cohort, a separate validation cohort of over a hundred different subjects was used. The genetic ancestry cluster associated with self-reported Caucasian donors included 65% to 90% of the roughly 380 genotyped donors. General study outcomes and caveats: A later genetic analysis reported fewer N-insertions in productive TCRs among donors in an Asian-associated ancestry cluster than the roughly 650-donor mean. In a later analysis, HLA-associated TCR beta chains were found to be more clonally expanded and to have lower generation probabilities than equally common non-associated chains. A later analysis associated 15,000 or so TCR beta sequences with specific HLA alleles at a false discovery rate of 0.05. The study listed 150 to 200 TCR beta chains as associated with cytomegalovirus. A later analysis found that most CMV-associated TCR beta chains appeared HLA-restricted, with HLA associations seemingly driven largely by CMV exposure. The 87-base-pair reads could not distinguish some IMGT-functional V segments, including TRBV6-2 and TRBV6-3, so those segments were excluded. In a later analysis, several top co-occurrence clusters were reported to appear linked to parvovirus B19, influenza, CMV and Epstein-Barr virus. A further reported finding was that TCR beta sequences accurately predicted the HLA-A and HLA-B alleles for most subjects in the first cohort. In a later genetic analysis, a missense DCLRE1C variant was associated with V-gene and J-gene trimming of TCR beta chains, and the association was replicated in an independent cohort. Linkage disequilibrium might explain the correlated functional status among segregating V segments, but an unknown experimental factor could not be excluded. Most TCR sequences were observed very rarely across donors, whereas some public TCRs were present in many individuals. Sequencing depth was assumed to be roughly uniform across donors in the presence/absence analyses, though that assumption may not hold. This cohort had only TCR beta chains sequenced, and the lack of alpha or paired-chain data limited which features could be detected. Assigning TCR associations to individual alleles was difficult when HLA alleles, especially DR and DQ, strongly co-occurred. HLA typing was unavailable for some donors at each locus, so association tests used only the typed subset. In vitro tests confirmed that a few of the cytomegalovirus-associated TCR beta chains recognize cytomegalovirus antigens. Broadly in line with IMGT annotations, most TCR beta V segments showed up in productive rearrangements about 87% or about 30% of the time in an earlier analysis of 450 to 600 of the donors. A cluster of highly shared sequence variants was judged likely to be a technical artifact of the sequencing pipeline. According to the authors, the approach could potentially be generalized to other disease states and immunological phenotypes. A later analysis found that TCR association rates varied across HLA loci, with DRB1 alleles showing the most associated TCRs and HLA-C alleles the fewest. Seventeen rarely observed V segments, including chromosome 9 orphons, were excluded from the earlier analysis of about 600 of the donors because counts were too low. The only immune exposure information available for the cohort was CMV serostatus. The classifier was reported to diagnose cytomegalovirus status with high specificity and sensitivity in both the original cohort and the validation cohort.

The library was built by means of the immunoSEQ multiplex PCR assay. A mixture of 60 forward primers for TCR Vbeta segments and 13 reverse primers for TCR Jbeta segments was used in the multiplex PCR. A multiplex PCR assay on genomic DNA amplified the CDR3 region of rearranged TCR beta genes. Amplified TCR beta libraries were sequenced as 87-base-pair reads on the Illumina HiSeq System. The authors' analysis ran thus. A later analysis counted about 82 million unique TCR beta chains across the 640 or so repertoires, and roughly 9.9 million of these chains were shared by at least two donors. Raw reads were error-corrected and collapsed into unique sequences by a nearest-neighbor algorithm in which closely related sequences were merged to remove PCR and sequencing errors. V, D and J gene segments were assigned by aligning CDR3 sequences to IMGT reference sequences. For a sequence to be retained, at least a six-nucleotide match to both a V gene segment and a J gene segment was required. A rearrangement was called productive if the CDR3 had no stop codons and remained in frame with V and J, and every other rearrangement was called non-productive. CDR3 was defined by IMGT convention, running from the second conserved V-encoded cysteine to the conserved J-encoded phenylalanine. The earlier analysis of fewer than 700 of the donors excluded sequences that lacked an unambiguous match to a single V gene segment. An earlier analysis of 587 of the donors called V segments functional above 56.7% productive rearrangements and segregating when the between-donor standard deviation exceeded 5%. A statistical classification framework was developed to diagnose cytomegalovirus status using the catalog of TCR beta chain sequences. A later analysis assigned V and J genes by comparing TCR nucleotide sequences with IMGT/GENE-DB human TR gene sequences. In a later analysis, CDR3 sequences and most-parsimonious VDJ recombination scenarios were assigned using the TCRdist pipeline. In a later analysis, each TCR beta chain was defined by its CDR3 amino acid sequence together with its V-gene family, and reads lacking a unique V-gene family were excluded. In a later analysis, 450 to 600 highly shared, low-generation-probability nucleotide sequences were removed to address suspected cross-contamination and a sequencing artifact. In a later analysis, a clonal expansion index was calculated for each public chain from normalized within-repertoire ranks of inferred template counts. In a later analysis, generation probabilities were computed using a VDJ recombination model fitted to out-of-frame rearrangements, and the results were checked against IGoR. A later analysis scored TCR-TCR, TCR-HLA and TCR-CMV co-occurrence with hypergeometric tests, applying a repertoire-size bias correction to TCR pairs. In a later analysis, false discovery rates were estimated by permuting HLA or CMV assignments 20 times. A later analysis grouped co-occurring TCRs with DBSCAN, adding TCRdist sequence similarity when clustering within HLA-allele-positive subsets. Repertoires with fewer than 30,000 or more than 120,000 public chains, plus five repertoires with anomalous nucleotide sharing, were excluded from co-occurrence clustering. In TCRdb, the immuneACCESS table is reduced to in-frame sequences with V and J assigned. These tables do not hold every clone; where another copy was compared, an unresolved V gene accounts for under half, and the others remain unexplained. V, J and clone size are those of that table, while D and trimming were read from the DNA. This sample gives 190,000 or so clones in total; approximately 80% of them show up just once. The top ten clones comprise 0.075% to 0.1% of the sample.

In total, 600 or so healthy bone marrow donors made up the cohort. At the time of sampling, all cohort members were nominally healthy, though unrecorded immune exposures were likely present. The donor was CMV seronegative and was included in the group of a few hundred seronegative cohort members. A peripheral blood sample was provided by each donor, and peripheral blood mononuclear cells were used for TCR beta sequencing. The Qiagen DNeasy Blood Extraction Kit was used to extract genomic DNA from the blood cell samples. This clone was seen once. Its specific antigen is unknown. Qualities for individual bases were not recorded, and no much larger clone is one base off. The CDR3 runs 15 residues from the cysteine to the phenylalanine. CDR3 DNA is the only sequence kept; it has 45 bases, read in frame from the first base. As encoded in the germline V gene (reference sequence), CDR1 is LNHNV while CDR2 is YYDKDF. V loses 0 bases, J loses 2 bases, and the germline ends lie 8 bases apart.

The chain joins TRBV15 to TRBJ1-5; confidence is insufficient to name the D gene. Sequencing was done on a sample of PBMCs. This TCR was sampled from a boy between 2 and 10 years old in good health and CMV-seronegative. The DNA reads TGTGCCACCAGCAGAGATTATGAGGGCAATCAGCCCCAGCATTTT. It encodes CATSRDYEGNQPQHF.